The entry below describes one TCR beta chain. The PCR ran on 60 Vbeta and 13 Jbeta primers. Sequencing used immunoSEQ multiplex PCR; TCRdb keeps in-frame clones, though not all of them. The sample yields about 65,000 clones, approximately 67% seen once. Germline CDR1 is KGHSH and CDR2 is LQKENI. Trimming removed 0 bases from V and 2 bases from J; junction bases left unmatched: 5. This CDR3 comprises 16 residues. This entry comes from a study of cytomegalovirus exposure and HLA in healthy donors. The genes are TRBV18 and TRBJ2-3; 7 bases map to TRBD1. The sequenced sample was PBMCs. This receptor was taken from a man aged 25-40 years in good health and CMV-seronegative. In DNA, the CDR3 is TGTGCCAGCTCACCACCGACAGGGCACATCACAGATACGCAGTATTTT. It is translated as CASSPPTGHITDTQYF.